This T cell receptor (beta chain) came from a study of blood T cell repertoires in COVID-19 (dated by TCRdb to the early 2020s). Some background on the complete study: Samples from collaborators originated in the United States, Italy and Spain and spanned both the acute and convalescent phases of COVID-19. Nearly every sample came with metadata listing a de-identified subject ID, COVID-19 status, age in years and sex. The samples were drawn from two sources: the first 160 participants of the ongoing ImmuneRACE study, and 1,254 subjects contributed by 6 global collaborators. Deeply sampled blood TCRbeta repertoires from subjects exposed to, actively infected with, or recovered from COVID-19 were included in the dataset. Where available, HLA class I and class II types were obtained from metadata supplied by the sample provider rather than from assay-based typing. The repertoires were released in a freely available public database intended as a resource for research on the immune response to SARS-CoV-2. The prospective study material was composed of cDNA or gDNA derived from T cells, B-cell-depleted T cells, or PBMCs. Points the paper makes about the study in general: The quantity of clinical and demographic metadata differed by source and by participant and was supplied without curation.

About this clone: No antigen is known for it. No clone much larger than this one lies a single base away; base qualities are absent.

TCRbeta CDR3 regions were amplified from genomic DNA using the immunoSEQ Assay, a bias-controlled multiplex PCR. For the original study's pipeline: Nucleated cell counts per sample were estimated from amplification of reference gene primers within the assay. To quantify the absolute abundance of each unique TCRbeta CDR3 rearrangement, sequence reads were collapsed and filtered. For each sample, productive Simpson clonality was calculated by taking the square root of Simpson's diversity index across productive rearrangements. The table comes from immuneACCESS by way of TCRdb, which keeps in-frame sequences with V and J called. Part of the clones is missing from these tables; in studies checked, under half for an unresolved V gene and the rest for unknown reasons. V, J and clone size are those of that table, while D and trimming were read from the DNA. This sample holds 410,000 or so clones; about 89% were observed only once. The biggest ten clones account for roughly 1.6% of the sample.

At one collaborating source in Seattle, patients were enrolled during active infection and were followed longitudinally through the course of disease. Whole blood was collected in K2EDTA tubes by collaborating institutions according to the institutions' own protocols. For TCRbeta analysis, collaborators shipped samples as frozen whole blood, isolated PBMCs, or DNA extracted from either of those sample types. CDR3 length: 15 amino acids, cysteine to phenylalanine. The sequence is cut down to CDR3 DNA, 45 bases in frame from base 1. Here V drops 3 bases and J drops 8 bases, and the junction holds 9 bases not matched to any gene. The germline V gene yields SGHRS for CDR1 and YFSETQ for CDR2.

The sample was peripheral blood. This TCR was recovered from a woman aged 40 to 50 with COVID-19, enrolled during active disease. The sequence joins TRBV5-1 to TRBJ1-2, with 11 junctional bases fitting TRBD1. The CDR3 protein: CASSSDRGRPSGYTF. The bases read TGCGCCAGCAGCTCGGACAGGGGGCGACCTAGCGGCTACACCTTC.